This entry features one TCR beta chain sequence. Its antigen remains unknown. This record belongs to a study of cytomegalovirus exposure and HLA in healthy donors. Study details: Around 200 million T cells yielded more than 90 million unique TCR beta sequences, as an earlier analysis found. Findings and caveats of the study: HLA restriction was apparent for most CMV-associated TCR beta chains in a later analysis. One variant, a missense change in DCLRE1C, was linked in a later analysis to TCR beta V- and J-gene trimming. At a 0.05 false discovery rate, a later analysis found roughly 17,000 TCR beta sequences to be associated with HLA alleles.

The study ran its PCR with 60 Vbeta and 13 Jbeta primers. Sequencing was performed with immunoSEQ multiplex PCR; in TCRdb, only in-frame clones are kept and a portion is missing. The data contain 160,000 or so clones, approximately 78% of them singletons. Sequenced: PBMCs. The clonotype originates from a male donor in good health and CMV-seropositive.

The CDR3 protein is CASSFTENYGYTF. CDR3 coding DNA: TGCGCCAGCAGCTTTACAGAGAACTATGGCTACACCTTC. The rearrangement links TRBV5-1 to TRBJ1-2; no firm D call. V dropped 2 bases and J dropped 2 bases, with 7 bases sitting between them. This CDR3 has 13 amino acids. The V gene's germline CDR1 is SGHRS and CDR2 YFSETQ.